A selection of T cell receptor beta chains follows, all from one sample in a study of blood T cell repertoires in COVID-19. The protocol was immunoSEQ multiplex PCR, while the TCRdb copy is restricted to in-frame clones and leaves out a portion. This sample yields some 140,000 clones, of which approximately 81% are seen a single time; 5% to 7% belongs to the top ten. Sequencing input: PBMCs or T cells enriched from blood (not recorded which). The source of these receptors is a man aged 40-49 years with acute COVID-19. The CDR3 runs from the conserved cysteine through the conserved F or W. The D gene is left open where the match is weak.

TRBJ2-1 | TRBV5-1 | TRBD2 | TGCGCCAGCACCCCACCTATCCTTACTAGCGGGGAGGCCGAGCAGTTCTTC | CASTPPILTSGEAEQFF
TRBJ2-7 | TRBV7-2 | NA | TGTGCCAGCAGCTTAGGGGGCGAATACGAGCAGTACTTC | CASSLGGEYEQYF
TRBJ2-5 | TRBV5-8 | NA | TGTGCCAGCAGCTTGATGGTAGAAGAGACCCAGTACTTC | CASSLMVEETQYF
TRBJ2-3 | TRBV6-2/TRBV6-3 | NA | TGTGCCAGCAGTCACCCAGAACAGGCCTACACAGATACGCAGTATTTT | CASSHPEQAYTDTQYF
TRBJ2-5 | TRBV5-6 | NA | TGTGCCAGCAGCTGGGTCAACAGGGGAGGAGAGACCCAGTACTTC | CASSWVNRGGETQYF
TRBJ2-1 | TRBV6-5 | TRBD2 | TGTGCCAGCGGACAAGGACTAGCGGTTTACAATGAGCAGTTCTTC | CASGQGLAVYNEQFF
TRBJ2-3 | TRBV27 | NA | TGTGCCAGCAGGCCTAGGGGCCAGGATACGCAGTATTTT | CASRPRGQDTQYF
TRBJ2-7 | TRBV19 | TRBD1 | TGTGCCAGTACCCCCAAGACAGGGGGCCGGGAGCAGTACTTC | CASTPKTGGREQYF
TRBJ1-4 | TRBV10-3 | NA | TGTGCCATCAGTGAGTCAGGGGGACCTAATGAAAAACTGTTTTTT | CAISESGGPNEKLFF
TRBJ2-2 | TRBV7-2 | NA | TGTGCCAGCAGCTTAGTGGGAGGGGGAAACACCGGGGAGCTGTTTTTT | CASSLVGGGNTGELFF
TRBJ2-4 | TRBV7-2 | NA | TGTGCCAGCAGCTTAGATAGAGGGTCCAAAAACATTCAGTACTTC | CASSLDRGSKNIQYF
TRBJ1-2 | TRBV7-9 | NA | TGTGCCAGCAGCTCCCCTCTCAAAGGTCACAGGGGCTACACCTTC | CASSSPLKGHRGYTF
TRBJ2-7 | TRBV14 | TRBD2 | TGTGCCAGCAGCCCCCGAGCGGGGGCCTACGAGCAGTACTTC | CASSPRAGAYEQYF
TRBJ2-2 | TRBV7-9 | TRBD1 | TGTGCCAGCAGCATGACAGGGGGGACCGGGGAGCTGTTTTTT | CASSMTGGTGELFF
TRBJ1-5 | TRBV4-3 | NA | TGCGCCAGCAGCCAAGATCCCCCCAGGGGAGTAGGGCAGCCCCAGCATTTT | CASSQDPPRGVGQPQHF
TRBJ2-7 | TRBV21-1 | NA | TGTGCCAGCAGCAAAGACGCTCTAGCGGAATCCTACGAGCAGTACTTC | CASSKDALAESYEQYF
TRBJ2-1 | TRBV27 | NA | TGTGCCAGCAGTTTAGGGGGGTACAATGAGCAGTTCTTC | CASSLGGYNEQFF